This T cell receptor (beta chain) derives from a study of blood T cells in healthy people across ages (dated by TCRdb to 2014 to 2015). Turning to the overall study: In model experiments, template switching captured roughly one uniquely barcoded TCR beta cDNA molecule for every two T cells. To track age-related changes in TCR beta repertoire diversity, the study relied on deep sequencing normalized with unique cDNA molecular identifiers. The study analyzed two additional independent replicas of 1 million unique cDNA reads from the same blood draw for two donors, one aged 18 to 29 and one aged 80 or older. Donors of different ages were randomly distributed across sequencing lanes to avoid experimental bias. Donors were grouped into four age groups: young (average roughly 15 years), middle-aged (around 39), aged (over 55) and long-lived (approximately 82). Broader findings and caveats from the paper: Bulk unsorted PBMC profiling prevented conclusive comparison of naive and antigen-experienced compartments. The long-lived group showed more naive CD4+ T cells, fewer expanded clones and increased TCR diversity than the aged group, suggesting age selection. Observed TCR beta diversity per million T cells fell roughly linearly with age, and a significant reduction was already apparent by age about 36. Because the CMV infection status of the donors was unknown, age-related changes in expanded clonotypes may potentially have been confounded. Total diversity estimates from one million sequenced T cells were considered lower bounds and underestimates. There was a strong correlation between observed TCR beta diversity and the percentage of naive T cells measured by flow cytometry.

Trimming leaves V shorter by 1 base and J shorter by 4 bases, with the junction holding 3 bases beyond the gene matches. The CDR3 has 17 amino acids, counting the end cysteine and phenylalanine. CDR3 DNA is the only sequence kept; it has 51 bases, read in frame from the first base. From a lookup of the germline V gene, CDR1 and CDR2 are LGHNA and YNFKEQ. A remark on this clonotype: Its binding antigen is unknown. No much larger clone exists at a distance of one base, and base qualities are not known.

The method behind the library was 5' RACE. The sequencing machine was an Illumina HiSeq 2500. A second PCR of roughly 6 to 11 cycles was run with a J-beta primer mix and a sample-barcoded 5' primer. Each TCR beta cDNA molecule received a unique molecular identifier from a template-switch 5' adaptor carrying 12 random nucleotides. Each sample yielded at least 3 million CDR3-containing paired-end reads. The Mint cDNA synthesis kit, primed by a TRBC-specific oligonucleotide, was used to synthesize first-strand cDNA from all RNA. Following uracil-DNA glycosylase treatment, all cDNA underwent a first 18-cycle PCR with the universal primers M1SS and BC2_uni_R. The paper's data handling went like this. Each sample was normalized by randomly selecting 1 million high-quality reads, each carrying a distinct molecular identifier. Instead of being binned into consensus sequences, reads that shared molecular identifiers were thrown out. MiTCR, with a Q25 quality threshold and the strictest error-elimination algorithm, was used for CDR3 identification, clonotype clustering and error correction. A nonparametric unseen species model with Euler transformation was used to estimate lower-bound total TCR beta diversity. TCRdb handled the public reads itself, with Q25 trimming in fastp and clone calling in MiXCR, and kept productive beta chains. Rows merge per CDR3 protein into single entries with the most common DNA and genes. TCRdb, rather than the study authors, made the V and J calls. The sample includes hundreds of thousands of distinct CDR3 sequences, with approximately 60% observed a single time. Jointly, the top ten make up roughly 24% of the sample.

The roughly 39 donors, aged roughly 6 to 95 years, were systemically healthy Caucasian individuals from Russia. Ten milliliters of peripheral blood were drawn from each donor into EDTA-treated Vacutainer tubes. Ficoll-Paque density-gradient centrifugation was used to isolate PBMCs, with at least 7 million obtained per sample. Total RNA was extracted from PBMCs with Trizol reagent, with at least 5 micrograms obtained per sample. For every donor, an aliquot of PBMCs went through flow cytometry to measure the percentages of naive CD45RAhigh/CD27high T cells. This receptor was taken from a man aged 35-49 years in good health. The sequence links TRBV4-2 to TRBJ2-1, with 14 bases matching TRBD2. The material sequenced was blood. The DNA sequence is as follows: TGTGCCAGCAGCCAAGGGGGGACTAGCGGGGGTTACAATGAGCAGTTCTTC. It is translated as CASSQGGTSGGYNEQFF.